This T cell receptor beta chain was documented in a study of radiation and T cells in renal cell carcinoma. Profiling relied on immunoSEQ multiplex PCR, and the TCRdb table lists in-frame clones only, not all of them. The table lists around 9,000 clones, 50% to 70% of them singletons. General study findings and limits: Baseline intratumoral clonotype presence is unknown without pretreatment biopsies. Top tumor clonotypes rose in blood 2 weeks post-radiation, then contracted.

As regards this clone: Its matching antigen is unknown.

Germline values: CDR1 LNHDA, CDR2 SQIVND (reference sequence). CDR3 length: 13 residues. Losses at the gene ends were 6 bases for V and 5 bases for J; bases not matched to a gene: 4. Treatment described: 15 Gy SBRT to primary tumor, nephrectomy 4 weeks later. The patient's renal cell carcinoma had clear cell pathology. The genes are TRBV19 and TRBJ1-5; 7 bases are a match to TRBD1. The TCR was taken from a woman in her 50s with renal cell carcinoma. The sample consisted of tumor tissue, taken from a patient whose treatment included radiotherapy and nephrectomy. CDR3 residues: CASSRQGDQPQHF. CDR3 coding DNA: TGTGCCAGTAGCAGACAGGGTGATCAGCCCCAGCATTTT.